A single sample is the source of the 14 T cell receptor beta chains below, sequenced in a study of somatic mutations in cytotoxic T cells in rheumatoid arthritis. TCRdb keeps only in-frame clones here, not all; method: immunoSEQ multiplex PCR. In the table there are more than 35,000 clones, 70% to 85% of which are singletons. Sequenced material: CD8+ T cells sorted from blood. These receptors all come from a man in his forties in good health.

This clone was seen only a few times. The chain has TRBV5-5 and TRBJ1-2, with unresolved D. The V gene lost 5 bases and the J gene lost 0 bases, with 8 bases spanning the gap. This CDR3 spans 13 amino acids. Germline assignment: CDR1 SGHKS and CDR2 YYEKEE (reference sequence). The CDR3 loop reads CASSGSSNYGYTF. CDR3 in DNA: TGTGCCAGCAGTGGGAGTTCTAACTATGGCTACACCTTC.

The chain is built from TRBV2 and TRBJ2-1; TRBD2 aligns across 9 bases. The V and J ends lost 3 bases and 5 bases, in that order; junction bases with no gene match: 8. Germline CDR1 reads SNHLY; CDR2 reads FYNNEI. The CDR3 spans 16 residues. The CDR3 DNA reads TGTGCCAGCAGTGAGGTTCGGGTAGCGGGAGACAATGAGCAGTTCTTC. Encoded protein: CASSEVRVAGDNEQFF. The full variable domain, its missing parts supplied by reference TRBV2 and TRBJ2-1, is EPEVTQTPSHQVTQMGQEVILRCVPISNHLYFYWYRQILGQKVEFLVSFYNNEISEKSEIFDDQFSVERPDGSNFTLKIRSTKLEDSAMYFCASSEVRVAGDNEQFFGPGTRLTVL.

This clone showed up just a few times. The V gene is TRBV23-1, the J gene TRBJ1-2; D possibly corresponds to TRBD1 (5 bases). TRBV23-1 is assigned to the ORF class and has an uncertain function. The CDR3 length is 15 residues. With 3 bases removed from V and 4 bases from J, the gap between germline ends came to 15 bases. The CDR3 reads CASSHPQGPLYGYTF. The CDR3 DNA sequence: TGCGCCAGCAGTCATCCTCAGGGTCCCCTCTATGGCTACACCTTC.

This clone was seen once. The chain couples TRBV5-6 to TRBJ2-3; 8 bases map to TRBD1. The CDR3 runs to 15 residues. Germline V gives CDR1 SGHDT, CDR2 YYEEEE. After removal of 2 bases from V and 3 bases from J, the junction contained 5 bases not matched to a gene. CDR3 sequence reads: CASSLLGQGTDTQYF. DNA of the CDR3: TGTGCCAGCAGCTTACTAGGACAGGGTACAGATACGCAGTATTTT.

As to this clone: An end of the junction does not agree with germline; a read error may underlie this. This chain joins TRBV9 and TRBJ2-3, with 9 bases that match TRBD2. CDR3 size: 16 residues. Germline values: CDR1 SGDLS, CDR2 YYNGEE. The CDR3 region has the DNA TGTGCCAGCAGCGTAGCGGGTAGCGGGAGCAAAGATACGCAGTATTTT. It encodes CASSVAGSGSKDTQYF.

The V and J genes are TRBV5-4 and TRBJ2-7, with 9 positions matching TRBD2. Trimming cost V 4 bases and J 3 bases; bases outside gene matches: 8. The CDR3 is 15 residues long. The germline V gene has CDR1 SGHNT and CDR2 YYREEE (reference sequence). The CDR3 bases are TGTGCCAGCAGCGCCGAGCGGGAGGACGACTACGAGCAGTACTTC. As protein: CASSAEREDDYEQYF.

This chain links TRBV28 with TRBJ2-7, with D possibly being TRBD1 or TRBD2 (5 bases each). Trimming stripped 6 bases from V and 2 bases from J, with 14 bases between. The CDR3 is 14 amino acids. The germline gives CDR1 MDHEN, CDR2 SYDVKM. CDR3 in DNA: TGTGCCAGCAGCCCCTCAGGGACCCCCTACGAGCAGTACTTC. This encodes CASSPSGTPYEQYF.

The chain joins TRBV30 to TRBJ2-4; 11 bases agree with TRBD2. The CDR3 sequence is 13 residues long. Germline V CDR1 and CDR2: GTSNPN, SVGIG (reference sequence). Trimming at V came to 8 bases and at J to 14 bases, leaving 14 bases not matched to a gene. CDR3 in amino acids: CAVHRDGTSGKYF. CDR3 coding DNA: TGTGCCGTACACCGCGATGGGACTAGCGGAAAGTACTTC.

The chain carries TRBV9 and TRBJ2-7, with 14 bases aligning to TRBD2. Germline V CDR1 and CDR2: SGDLS, YYNGEE. There are 15 residues in the CDR3. With V trimmed by 3 bases and J by 5 bases, 4 bases remained unmatched. The CDR3 here is CASSGGTSGSDEQYF. Written as DNA, the CDR3 is TGTGCCAGCAGCGGGGGGACTAGCGGGAGCGACGAGCAGTACTTC. Full variable domain (remainder filled in from reference TRBV9 and TRBJ2-7): DSGVTQTPKHLITATGQRVTLRCSPRSGDLSVYWYQQSLDQGLQFLIQYYNGEERAKGNILERFSAQQFPDLHSELNLSSLELGDSALYFCASSGGTSGSDEQYFGPGTRLTVT.

As DNA, the CDR3 is TGTGCCAGCAGCTTAGGGGGAGGGTTGGAAAACATTCAGTACTTC. It yields the protein CASSLGGGLENIQYF. The chain employs TRBV7-8 and TRBJ2-4; 7 positions agree with TRBD2. The V segment lost 1 base and the J segment 5 bases; nucleotides outside the gene matches: 5. The germline V gene has CDR1 SGHVS and CDR2 FQNEAQ. This CDR3 has 15 amino acids.

V usage is TRBV6-5 and J usage is TRBJ2-2, with D possibly matching TRBD1 (6 bases). The germline V gene has CDR1 MNHEY and CDR2 SVGAGI. Between the trimmed V and J ends, which lost 4 bases and 1 base, there was a span of 7 bases. The CDR3 is 14 amino acids. The CDR3 DNA follows: TGTGCCAGCAGTTGGGGACAGAACACCGGGGAGCTGTTTTTT. This sequence encodes CASSWGQNTGELFF.

CDR3 loop: CASSDRRLAAGTDTQYF. CDR3 bases: TGTGCCAGCAGTGACCGCCGACTAGCCGCCGGCACAGATACGCAGTATTTT. V and J are TRBV25-1 and TRBJ2-3; 7 bases agree with TRBD2. CDR1 and CDR2 (germline): MGHDK, SYGVNS. The CDR3 extends over 17 amino acids. J was trimmed by 1 base and V by 3 bases; bases with no gene match: 10.

By sample fraction, this clone is medium-sized. This rearrangement joins TRBV19 to TRBJ2-7; no clear D. Germline V gives CDR1 LNHDA, CDR2 SQIVND (reference sequence). The CDR3 runs to 11 residues. Trimming took 4 bases from V and 3 from J, leaving 4 bases between them. Written as DNA, the CDR3 is TGTGCCAGTAGTAAGGGCTACGAGCAGTACTTC. This translates into CASSKGYEQYF.

This chain uses TRBV7-3 with TRBJ2-1, with D unresolved. Trimming shortened V by 2 bases and J by 0 bases, and 8 bases separated the two germline ends. This CDR3 has 15 residues. The germline gives CDR1 SGHTA, CDR2 FQGTGA. This CDR3 is CASSLLLSSYNEQFF. The CDR3 DNA reads TGTGCCAGCAGCTTACTGCTGAGCTCCTACAATGAGCAGTTCTTC. The entire variable domain, with the rest obtained from reference TRBV7-3 and TRBJ2-1, is as follows: GAGVSQTPSNKVTEKGKYVELRCDPISGHTALYWYRQSLGQGPEFLIYFQGTGAADDSGLPNDRFFAVRPEGSVSTLKIQRTERGDSAVYLCASSLLLSSYNEQFFGPGTRLTVL.